This T cell receptor (beta chain) is from a study of control samples from healthy donors and cancer patients. TCRdb's copy holds only in-frame clones and misses some; the assay was immunoSEQ multiplex PCR. The sample yields 15,000 or so clones, 90% to 95% seen once. The source is a man aged 80 or over with lung cancer. Sequencing was done on a sample of PBMCs.

CDR3 sequence reads: CASSTGTGGGNTIYF. The CDR3 DNA reads as TGTGCCAGCAGCACCGGGACAGGGGGTGGAAACACCATATATTTT. This chain connects TRBV7-9 to TRBJ1-3; 11 bases match TRBD1. Germline V gene data show CDR1 as SEHNR and CDR2 as FQNEAQ (reference sequence). CDR3 length: 15 amino acids. V lost 5 bases to trimming and J lost 3 bases; unmatched junction nucleotides: 3.